The present T cell receptor (beta chain) was sequenced within a study of blood T cell repertoires in COVID-19. Allocation to cohorts depended on clinical history reported by the participants. The method was immunoSEQ multiplex PCR; TCRdb's version includes in-frame clones alone and lacks a portion of them. The data contain approximately 310,000 clones, approximately 91% of them seen just once; the ten biggest clones take up 5.2%. This clonotype was sampled from a man aged 60 to 75 who had recovered from COVID-19. The sequencing sample was made of PBMCs or T cells enriched from blood (not recorded which).

CDR3 bases: TGTGCCAGCTCAATCCGGGACAGGGGTGAAAAACTGTTTTTT. Protein product: CASSIRDRGEKLFF. The chain couples TRBV18 to TRBJ1-4; TRBD1 matches 10 bases. The CDR3 extends over 14 amino acids. Germline V lookup: CDR1 KGHSH, CDR2 LQKENI. J was trimmed by 7 bases and V by 5 bases; bases with no gene match: 4.